The 20 T cell receptor beta chains reported below all come from one sample, sequenced in a study of T cell repertoires in cytomegalovirus infection. From the reads, TCRdb called clonotypes with MiXCR, one entry per CDR3 protein. The table includes some 150,000 distinct CDR3 sequences, roughly 6% detected once. Sequenced: PBMCs. These receptors came from a human donor in good health (CMV status not recorded). Some clones in this sample may be carry-over from other donors' samples.

This clonotype occurred many times. The chain couples TRBV28 to TRBJ1-5, with 11 bases aligning to TRBD1. The germline CDR1 and CDR2 sequences are MDHEN and SYDVKM. The CDR3 totals 16 residues. J lost 7 bases, V lost 4 bases, and 9 bases had no gene match. The CDR3 spells CASSSRVGTGGQPQHF. Here the CDR3 DNA reads TGTGCCAGCAGTTCAAGGGTCGGGACAGGGGGGCAGCCCCAGCATTTT. Supplemented by reference TRBV28 and TRBJ1-5, the full variable domain reads DVKVTQSSRYLVKRTGEKVFLECVQDMDHENMFWYRQDPGLGLRLIYFSYDVKMKEKGDIPEGYSVSREKKERFSLILESASTNQTSMYLCASSSRVGTGGQPQHFGDGTRLSIL.

This clonotype showed up just a few times. The chain has TRBV10-3 and TRBJ2-4; TRBD1 matches at 7 bases. The CDR3 contains 16 residues. Unmatched junction bases numbered 8, after V lost 2 bases and J lost 4 bases. Germline CDR1 and CDR2: ENHRY and SYGVKD. The CDR3 spells CAISENRQGGKNIQYF. The CDR3 DNA sequence: TGTGCCATCAGTGAGAACCGACAGGGTGGGAAAAACATTCAGTACTTC.

This clonotype was observed many times. The chain carries TRBV7-2 and TRBJ2-7; 8 nucleotides line up with TRBD1. J gave up 5 bases and V 5 bases, and 8 bases lay outside the gene matches. This CDR3 comprises 14 residues. Germline CDR1 SGHTA, CDR2 FQGNSA. CDR3 residues: CASSIRPGGHEQYF. The CDR3 DNA reads as TGTGCCAGCAGCATTAGGCCAGGGGGCCACGAGCAGTACTTC.

The CDR3 is CSVATRGTLYEQYF. For the CDR3, the DNA is TGCAGCGTGGCGACTAGGGGGACATTATACGAGCAGTACTTC. The chain uses TRBV29-1 and TRBJ2-7; D may be TRBD1 or TRBD2 (6 bases each). The V gene's germline CDR1 is SQVTM and CDR2 ANQGSEA. The CDR3 spans 14 residues. The V end lost 6 bases, the J end lost 4 bases, and 19 bases lay between the germline ends.

This chain connects TRBV4-2 to TRBJ1-1; D ambiguous. CDR1 is LGHNA and CDR2 is YNFKEQ in the germline V gene. Trimming shortened V by 5 bases and J by 5 bases, and 15 bases separated the two germline ends. The CDR3 contains 14 residues. The CDR3 spells CASSSLSAGTEAFF. CDR3 sequence (DNA): TGTGCCAGCAGCAGTTTATCGGCGGGGACTGAAGCTTTCTTT.

This clonotype was seen ten or more times. The CDR3 nucleotides are TGTGCCAGCAGCACGGATTGGCTGACTGCCTATGGCTACACCTTC. This codes for CASSTDWLTAYGYTF. The chain carries TRBV5-4 and TRBJ1-2; D gene ambiguous. Per germline, CDR1 SGHNT and CDR2 YYREEE (reference sequence). There are 15 residues in the CDR3. V lost 4 bases to trimming and J lost 4 bases, with 17 bases between them.

This clonotype turned up a few times. The chain links TRBV6-1 to TRBJ2-3; the D call may be TRBD1 or TRBD2 (6 bases each). Trimming shortened V by 0 bases and J by 2 bases, and 21 bases separated the two germline ends. CDR3 length equals 19 residues. CDR1 is MNHNS, CDR2 SASEGT, per germline. The CDR3 region is CASSEAQWGRGRNTDTQYF. Written as DNA, the CDR3 is TGTGCCAGCAGTGAAGCCCAATGGGGGCGGGGACGGAACACAGATACGCAGTATTTT.

This clonotype was picked up a small number of times. The genes are TRBV15 and TRBJ2-5; D remains unclear. The CDR3 totals 15 residues. Germline V gene data show CDR1 as LNHNV and CDR2 as YYDKDF (reference sequence). V lost 0 bases to trimming and J lost 1 base, with 9 bases between them. The CDR3 DNA reads TGTGCCACCAGCAGAGATCGTGGGCCCCAAGAGACCCAGTACTTC. Translated, it gives CATSRDRGPQETQYF. Full variable domain (remainder filled in from reference TRBV15 and TRBJ2-5): DAMVIQNPRYQVTQFGKPVTLSCSQTLNHNVMYWYQQKSSQAPKLLFHYYDKDFNNEADTPDNFQSRRPNTSFCFLDIRSPGLGDTAMYLCATSRDRGPQETQYFGPGTRLLVL.

There are many counts of this clonotype. This chain links TRBV7-6 with TRBJ1-1, with D perhaps TRBD1 (5 bases). Germline V CDR1 and CDR2: SGHVS, FNYEAQ. The V end lost 5 bases, the J end lost 4 bases, and 11 bases lay between the germline ends. CDR3 size: 13 residues. The DNA of the CDR3 is TGTGCCAGCAGCCCCCGGGACTTCACTGAAGCTTTCTTT. It codes for CASSPRDFTEAFF.

At least ten counts were recorded for this clonotype. The chain links TRBV7-9 to TRBJ2-7; a possible D gene is TRBD1 (6 bases). Germline lookup yields CDR1 SEHNR and CDR2 FQNEAQ (reference sequence). Trimming shortened V by 5 bases and J by 2 bases, and 16 bases separated the two germline ends. The CDR3 has 15 amino acids. The CDR3 DNA sequence: TGTGCCAGCAGCCCAGCCGACAGGAGACCCTACGAGCAGTACTTC. Translation: CASSPADRRPYEQYF.

In its sample, this clonotype was seen many times. V usage is TRBV7-2 and J usage is TRBJ2-1; TRBD2 agrees at 8 bases. Germline trimming cut 4 bases from V and 8 bases from J; bases unmatched to any gene: 10. The CDR3 has 15 residues. Looked up from germline, CDR1 is SGHTA and CDR2 is FQGNSA. CDR3 DNA sequence: TGTGCCAGCAGCTCACGGCACGGGGGGGGAGATGAGCAGTTCTTC. Translation: CASSSRHGGGDEQFF. Supplemented by reference TRBV7-2 and TRBJ2-1, the full variable domain reads GAGVSQSPSNKVTEKGKDVELRCDPISGHTALYWYRQSLGQGLEFLIYFQGNSAPDKSGLPSDRFSAERTGGSVSTLTIQRTQQEDSAVYLCASSSRHGGGDEQFFGPGTRLTVL.

Note on this clonotype: A read error may account for a junction end that differs from germline. This chain links TRBV7-7 with TRBJ2-3; 9 bases agree with TRBD1. The germline CDR1 and CDR2 sequences are SSHAT and FNYEAQ (reference sequence). This CDR3 contains 19 residues. CDR3 coding DNA: TGTGCTAGCAGCTTACCCGGGACAGGGCCTCCCTGGGAGGGGGATACGCAGTATTTT. Translated: CASSLPGTGPPWEGDTQYF.

This clonotype has at least ten counts. The chain uses TRBV27 and TRBJ2-1; 8 nucleotides align to TRBD2. The V and J ends lost 6 bases and 2 bases, in that order; junction bases with no gene match: 6. CDR1 and CDR2 (germline): MNHEY, SMNVEV (reference sequence). The length of the CDR3 is 15 residues. The CDR3 DNA sequence: TGTGCCAGCAGGATTCAAGCGGGGGCCTACAATGAGCAGTTCTTC. Residues: CASRIQAGAYNEQFF.

This clonotype was seen repeatedly, ten times or more. The chain links TRBV19 to TRBJ2-6, with a weak D call TRBD1 (6 bases). Germline-derived CDR1 and CDR2 are LNHDA and SQIVND (reference sequence). With 5 bases removed from V and 2 bases from J, the gap between germline ends came to 19 bases. This CDR3 is built from 18 residues. For the CDR3, the DNA is TGTGCCAGTAGTTCAACCCAGGGGTTCCTCACTGGGGCCAACGTCCTGACTTTC. Translation: CASSSTQGFLTGANVLTF.

This clonotype was observed at least ten times. This chain joins TRBV30 and TRBJ1-5; TRBD1 might be the D (6 bases). There are 15 residues in the CDR3. The germline gives CDR1 GTSNPN, CDR2 SVGIG (reference sequence). The V gene lost 5 bases and the J gene lost 4 bases, with 18 bases spanning the gap. CDR3 DNA: TGTGCCTGGGCCGAGAAGGGACACCGAAATCAGCCCCAGCATTTT. Residues: CAWAEKGHRNQPQHF.

This chain links TRBV20-1 with TRBJ2-7; D not certain. Germline V gene sequence: CDR1 DFQATT, CDR2 SNEGSKA (reference sequence). V was clipped by 5 bases and J by 3 bases, with 26 bases between them. CDR3 length equals 17 residues. In DNA form, the CDR3 reads TGCAGTGCTCCTCCCGCCGGAGAATCCCTTCCAAGCTACGAGCAGTACTTC. It translates to CSAPPAGESLPSYEQYF.

This clonotype showed up many times. V gene TRBV7-2 combines with J gene TRBJ2-1; D tentatively fits TRBD1 or TRBD2 (5 bases each). The CDR3 is 12 residues long. Germline V gene data show CDR1 as SGHTA and CDR2 as FQGNSA. V lost 4 bases and J 15 bases, leaving 16 bases between the germline ends. The DNA of the CDR3 is TGTGCCAGCAGCTCCCGGCCCGGGGCTCTGTTCTTC. This encodes CASSSRPGALFF.

There are many counts of this clonotype. V gene TRBV7-2 combines with J gene TRBJ1-1, with D perhaps matching TRBD1 (5 bases). Germline V gene lookup returns CDR1 SGHTA and CDR2 FQGNSA. This CDR3 contains 15 residues. V was cut by 0 bases and J by 3 bases, with 11 bases left in between. This CDR3 reads CASSLAGVTDTEAFF. DNA for the CDR3: TGTGCCAGCAGCTTAGCGGGGGTTACGGACACTGAAGCTTTCTTT. Variable domain in full (rest from reference TRBV7-2 and TRBJ1-1): GAGVSQSPSNKVTEKGKDVELRCDPISGHTALYWYRQSLGQGLEFLIYFQGNSAPDKSGLPSDRFSAERTGGSVSTLTIQRTQQEDSAVYLCASSLAGVTDTEAFFGQGTRLTVV.

This clonotype was seen many times. CDR3 region: CASSLDLLAGGPSYEQYF. The CDR3 DNA is TGCGCCAGCAGCTTGGATCTACTAGCGGGGGGGCCTTCCTACGAGCAGTACTTC. The chain couples TRBV5-1 to TRBJ2-7; 13 nucleotides agree with TRBD2. Germline CDR1 reads SGHRS; CDR2 reads YFSETQ. This CDR3 is 18 amino acids long. V lost 0 bases and J lost 1; bases outside the gene matches: 7.

In its sample, this clonotype was seen many times. This chain connects TRBV24-1 to TRBJ1-3; D unclear. Trimming removed 3 bases from V and 0 bases from J, with 11 bases in between. CDR3 length equals 16 residues. Germline loops: CDR1 KGHDR, CDR2 SFDVKD. CDR3 sequence reads: CATSDGPGVSGNTIYF. The CDR3 DNA sequence: TGTGCCACCAGTGATGGCCCGGGAGTCTCTGGAAACACCATATATTTT.